This T cell receptor (beta chain) was recorded in a study of blood T cell repertoires in COVID-19. Germline V gene sequence: CDR1 SGHDN, CDR2 FVKESK. V was shortened by 2 bases and J by 2 bases, with 14 bases between the two germline ends. This CDR3 is built from 16 residues. Some clones are missing from TCRdb's copy, which holds only in-frame ones; the method was immunoSEQ multiplex PCR. In the table there are more than 150,000 clones, about 88% of which are singletons. The rearrangement links TRBV14 to TRBJ2-3, with D maybe TRBD2 (7 bases). This clonotype was obtained from a man in his forties with active or convalescent COVID-19. The sequenced sample was peripheral blood. CDR3 nucleotides: TGTGCCAGCAGCCAATTCGGGGGGACAAACACAGATACGCAGTATTTT. This sequence encodes CASSQFGGTNTDTQYF.